The 3 T cell receptor beta chains below all came from one sample that was sequenced in a study of blood T cells in healthy people across ages. Sample-barcoded 5' priming and a J-beta primer mix drove a second PCR of 7 to 11 cycles. Each CDR3 protein gets one entry after TCRdb re-called the 5' RACE reads with MiXCR. Here the sample spans approximately 960,000 distinct CDR3 sequences, almost 30% being singletons. The sample was also reused in another study, on T cells of mothers and their children.

Specimen: blood. All receptors come from a woman aged 35 to 49 in good health.

The rearrangement uses TRBV6-4 and TRBJ1-1; D unclear. V lost 5 bases and J 0 bases, leaving 7 bases between the germline ends. Germline-derived CDR1 and CDR2 are MRHNA and SNTAGT. This CDR3 region has 13 residues. This CDR3 reads CASSKIMNTEAFF. The CDR3 DNA reads as TGTGCCAGCAGTAAGATTATGAACACTGAAGCTTTCTTT.

The chain carries TRBV6-1 and TRBJ1-2; perhaps TRBD1 as D (6 bases). The CDR3 runs 18 residues. The V end was cut by 7 bases, the J end by 0 bases, with 24 bases between. CDR1 MNHNS and CDR2 SASEGT come from the germline V gene. Here the CDR3 DNA reads TGTGCCAGCAAACAGGGCAGGGGTAGACCCCGGGCTAACTATGGCTACACCTTC. Its translation: CASKQGRGRPRANYGYTF.

This clonotype was counted at least ten times. The chain carries TRBV6-5 and TRBJ2-7; no firm D call. Trimming removed 7 bases at V and 6 bases at J, with 13 bases between. This CDR3 has 12 residues. The germline V gene encodes CDR1 MNHEY and CDR2 SVGAGI. The CDR3 sequence is CASTGVASEQYF. The CDR3, as DNA: TGTGCCAGCACTGGAGTGGCTAGCGAGCAGTACTTC.